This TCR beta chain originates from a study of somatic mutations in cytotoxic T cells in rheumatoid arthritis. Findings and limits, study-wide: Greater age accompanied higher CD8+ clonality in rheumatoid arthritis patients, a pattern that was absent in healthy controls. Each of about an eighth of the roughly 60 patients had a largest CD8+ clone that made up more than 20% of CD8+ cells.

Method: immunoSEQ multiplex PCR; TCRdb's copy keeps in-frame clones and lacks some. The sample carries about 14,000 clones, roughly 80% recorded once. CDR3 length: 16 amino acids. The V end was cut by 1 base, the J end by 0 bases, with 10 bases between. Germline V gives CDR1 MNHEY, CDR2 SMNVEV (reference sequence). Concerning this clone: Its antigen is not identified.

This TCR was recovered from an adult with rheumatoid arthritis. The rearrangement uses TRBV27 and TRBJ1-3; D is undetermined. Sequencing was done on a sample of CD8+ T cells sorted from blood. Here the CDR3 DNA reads TGTGCCAGCAGTTTATTCCGGCCGACCTCTGGAAACACCATATATTTT. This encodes CASSLFRPTSGNTIYF.